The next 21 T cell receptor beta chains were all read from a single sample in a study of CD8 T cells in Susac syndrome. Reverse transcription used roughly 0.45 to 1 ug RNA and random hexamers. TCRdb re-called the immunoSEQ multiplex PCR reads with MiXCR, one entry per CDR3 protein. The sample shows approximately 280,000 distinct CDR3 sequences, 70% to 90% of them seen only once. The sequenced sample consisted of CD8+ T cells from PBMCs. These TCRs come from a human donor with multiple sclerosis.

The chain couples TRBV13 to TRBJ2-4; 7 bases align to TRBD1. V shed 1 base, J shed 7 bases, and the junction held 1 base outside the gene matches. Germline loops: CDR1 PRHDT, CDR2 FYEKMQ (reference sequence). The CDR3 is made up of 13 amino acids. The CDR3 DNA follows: TGTGCCAGCAGCTTAGAGACAGGGAACATTCAGTACTTC. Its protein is CASSLETGNIQYF.

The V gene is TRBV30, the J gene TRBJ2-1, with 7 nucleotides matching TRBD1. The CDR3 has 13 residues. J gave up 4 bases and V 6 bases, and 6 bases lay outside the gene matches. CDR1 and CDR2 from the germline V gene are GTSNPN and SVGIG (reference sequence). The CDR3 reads CACREQGYNEQFF. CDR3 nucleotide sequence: TGTGCCTGTAGAGAACAGGGGTACAATGAGCAGTTCTTC.

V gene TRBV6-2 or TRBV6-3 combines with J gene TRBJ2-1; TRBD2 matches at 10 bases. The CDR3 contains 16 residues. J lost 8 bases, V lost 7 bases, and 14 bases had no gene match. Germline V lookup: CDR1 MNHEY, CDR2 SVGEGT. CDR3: CASKHRGAGGLDEQFF. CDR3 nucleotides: TGTGCCAGCAAACACAGAGGAGCGGGAGGGCTCGATGAGCAGTTCTTC.

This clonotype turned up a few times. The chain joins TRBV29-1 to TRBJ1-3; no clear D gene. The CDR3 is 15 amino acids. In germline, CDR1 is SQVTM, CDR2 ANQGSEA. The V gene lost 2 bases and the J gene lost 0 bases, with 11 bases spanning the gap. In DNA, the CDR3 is TGCAGCGTTGAACTAGCCAGCTCCTCTGGAAACACCATATATTTT. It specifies CSVELASSSGNTIYF. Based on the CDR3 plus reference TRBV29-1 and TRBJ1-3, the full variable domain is SAVISQKPSRDICQRGTSLTIQCQVDSQVTMMFWYRQQPGQSLTLIATANQGSEATYESGFVIDKFPISRPNLTFSTLTVSNMSPEDSSIYLCSVELASSSGNTIYFGEGSWLTVV.

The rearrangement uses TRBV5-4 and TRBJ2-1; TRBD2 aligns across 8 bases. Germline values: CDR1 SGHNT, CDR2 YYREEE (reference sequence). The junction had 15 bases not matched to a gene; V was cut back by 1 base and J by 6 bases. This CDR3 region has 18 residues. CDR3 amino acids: CASSLQATGTRAFNEQFF. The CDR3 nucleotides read TGTGCCAGCAGCTTGCAGGCTACCGGGACTAGAGCATTCAATGAGCAGTTCTTC.

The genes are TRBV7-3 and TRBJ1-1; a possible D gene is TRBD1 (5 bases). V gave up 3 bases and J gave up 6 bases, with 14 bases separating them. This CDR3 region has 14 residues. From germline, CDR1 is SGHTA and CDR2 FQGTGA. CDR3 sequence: CASSLPGTRAEAFF. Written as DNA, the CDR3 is TGTGCCAGCAGCTTGCCCGGGACTAGGGCTGAAGCTTTCTTT. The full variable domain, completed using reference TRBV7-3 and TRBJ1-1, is GAGVSQTPSNKVTEKGKYVELRCDPISGHTALYWYRQSLGQGPEFLIYFQGTGAADDSGLPNDRFFAVRPEGSVSTLKIQRTERGDSAVYLCASSLPGTRAEAFFGQGTRLTVV.

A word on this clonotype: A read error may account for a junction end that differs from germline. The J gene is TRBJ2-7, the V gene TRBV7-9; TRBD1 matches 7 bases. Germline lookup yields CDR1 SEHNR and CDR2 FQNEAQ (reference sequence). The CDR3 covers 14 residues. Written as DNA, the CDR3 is TGTGCCAACAGCCACAGGGGTGGGAACTACGAGCAGTACTTC. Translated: CANSHRGGNYEQYF.

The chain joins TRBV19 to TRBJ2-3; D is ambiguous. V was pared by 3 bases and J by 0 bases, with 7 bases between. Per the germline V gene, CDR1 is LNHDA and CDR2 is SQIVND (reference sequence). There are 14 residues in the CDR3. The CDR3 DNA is TGTGCCAGTAGTATTTGGCTTAGCACAGATACGCAGTATTTT. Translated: CASSIWLSTDTQYF.

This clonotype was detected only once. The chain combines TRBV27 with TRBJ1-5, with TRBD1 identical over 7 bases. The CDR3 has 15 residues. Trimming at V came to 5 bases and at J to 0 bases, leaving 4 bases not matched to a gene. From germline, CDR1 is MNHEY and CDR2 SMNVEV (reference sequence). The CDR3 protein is CASSPWTGSNQPQHF. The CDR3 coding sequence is TGTGCCAGCAGTCCATGGACAGGTAGCAATCAGCCCCAGCATTTT.

Written as DNA, the CDR3 is TGTGCCAGCAGCCACGATGCCCGGAATGGAAACACCATATATTTT. The encoded protein is CASSHDARNGNTIYF. The chain couples TRBV5-4 to TRBJ1-3; D uncertain. The CDR3 has 15 amino acids. The germline V and J ends were trimmed by 4 bases and 3 bases, with 14 bases remaining between them. Germline loops: CDR1 SGHNT, CDR2 YYREEE (reference sequence).

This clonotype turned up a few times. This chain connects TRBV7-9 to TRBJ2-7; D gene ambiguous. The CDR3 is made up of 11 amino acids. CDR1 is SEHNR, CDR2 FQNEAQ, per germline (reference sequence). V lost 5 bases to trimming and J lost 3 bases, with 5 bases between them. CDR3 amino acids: CASSENYEQYF. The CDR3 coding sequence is TGTGCCAGCAGCGAAAACTACGAGCAGTACTTC. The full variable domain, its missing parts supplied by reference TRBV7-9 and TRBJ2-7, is DTGVSQNPRHKITKRGQNVTFRCDPISEHNRLYWYRQTLGQGPEFLTYFQNEAQLEKSRLLSDRFSAERPKGSFSTLEIQRTEQGDSAMYLCASSENYEQYFGPGTRLTVT.

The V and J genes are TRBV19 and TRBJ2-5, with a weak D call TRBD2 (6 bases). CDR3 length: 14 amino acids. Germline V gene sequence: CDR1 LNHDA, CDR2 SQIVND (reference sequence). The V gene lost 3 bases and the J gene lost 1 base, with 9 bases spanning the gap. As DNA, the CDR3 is TGTGCCAGTAGTATGACGGGAGCCCAAGAGACCCAGTACTTC. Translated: CASSMTGAQETQYF.

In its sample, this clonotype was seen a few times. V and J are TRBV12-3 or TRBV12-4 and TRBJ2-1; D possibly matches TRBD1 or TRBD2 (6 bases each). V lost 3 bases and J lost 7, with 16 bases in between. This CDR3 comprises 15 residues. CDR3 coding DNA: TGTGCCAGCAGTTTCCCCCCGGGGGCGGTGAATGAGCAGTTCTTC. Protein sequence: CASSFPPGAVNEQFF.

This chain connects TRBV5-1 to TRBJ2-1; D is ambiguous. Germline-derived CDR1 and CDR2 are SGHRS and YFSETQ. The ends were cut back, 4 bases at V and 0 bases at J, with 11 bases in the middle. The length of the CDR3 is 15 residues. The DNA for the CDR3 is TGCGCCAGCAGCGCGACCTCCAGCTCCTACAATGAGCAGTTCTTC. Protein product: CASSATSSSYNEQFF. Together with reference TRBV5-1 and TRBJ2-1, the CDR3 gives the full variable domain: KAGVTQTPRYLIKTRGQQVTLSCSPISGHRSVSWYQQTPGQGLQFLFEYFSETQRNKGNFPGRFSGRQFSNSRSEMNVSTLELGDSALYLCASSATSSSYNEQFFGPGTRLTVL.

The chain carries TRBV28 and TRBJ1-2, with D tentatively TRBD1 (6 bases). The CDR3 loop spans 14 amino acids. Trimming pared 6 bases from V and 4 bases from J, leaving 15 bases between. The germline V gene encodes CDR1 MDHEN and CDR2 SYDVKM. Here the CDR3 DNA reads TGTGCCAGCAGATTCGGACAGCTCCCCTATGGCTACACCTTC. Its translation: CASRFGQLPYGYTF.

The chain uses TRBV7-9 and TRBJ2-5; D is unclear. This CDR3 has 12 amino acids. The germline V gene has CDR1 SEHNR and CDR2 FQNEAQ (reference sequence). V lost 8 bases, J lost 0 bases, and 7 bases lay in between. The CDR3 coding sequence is TGTGCCAGCCGCTGGGACCAAGAGACCCAGTACTTC. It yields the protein CASRWDQETQYF.

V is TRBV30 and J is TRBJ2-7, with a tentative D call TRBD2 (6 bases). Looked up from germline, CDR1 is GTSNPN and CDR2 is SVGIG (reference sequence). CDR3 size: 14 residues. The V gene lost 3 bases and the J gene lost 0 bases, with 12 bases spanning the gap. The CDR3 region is CAWRIPSASYEQYF. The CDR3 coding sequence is TGTGCCTGGAGGATCCCTAGCGCCTCCTACGAGCAGTACTTC.

In nucleotides, the CDR3 is TGTGCCTGGAGGGAGGAAACCTGGGGGAACACTGAAGCTTTCTTT. Translated, it gives CAWREETWGNTEAFF. The gene calls are TRBV30 and TRBJ1-1, with unresolved D. CDR1 GTSNPN and CDR2 SVGIG come from the germline V gene (reference sequence). This CDR3 comprises 15 residues. Trimming took off 3 bases at V and 1 base at J, with 15 bases between the two ends.

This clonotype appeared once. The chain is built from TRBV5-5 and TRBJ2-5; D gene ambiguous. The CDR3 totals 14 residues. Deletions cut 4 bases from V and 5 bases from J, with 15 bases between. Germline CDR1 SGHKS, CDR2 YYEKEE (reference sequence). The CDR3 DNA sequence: TGTGCCAGCAGCGCCCCCAGAGGAATGGAGACCCAGTACTTC. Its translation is CASSAPRGMETQYF.

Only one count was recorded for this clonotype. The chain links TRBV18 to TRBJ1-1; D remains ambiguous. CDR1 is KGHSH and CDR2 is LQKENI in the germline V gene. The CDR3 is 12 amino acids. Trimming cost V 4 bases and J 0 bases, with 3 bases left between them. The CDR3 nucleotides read TGTGCCAGCTCACATATGAACACTGAAGCTTTCTTT. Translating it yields CASSHMNTEAFF.

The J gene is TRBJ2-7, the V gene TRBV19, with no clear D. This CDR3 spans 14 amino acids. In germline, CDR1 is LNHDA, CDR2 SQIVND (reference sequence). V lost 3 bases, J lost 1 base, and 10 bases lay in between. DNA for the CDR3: TGTGCCAGTAGTATTGGACCGAATTCCTACGAGCAGTACTTC. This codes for CASSIGPNSYEQYF.